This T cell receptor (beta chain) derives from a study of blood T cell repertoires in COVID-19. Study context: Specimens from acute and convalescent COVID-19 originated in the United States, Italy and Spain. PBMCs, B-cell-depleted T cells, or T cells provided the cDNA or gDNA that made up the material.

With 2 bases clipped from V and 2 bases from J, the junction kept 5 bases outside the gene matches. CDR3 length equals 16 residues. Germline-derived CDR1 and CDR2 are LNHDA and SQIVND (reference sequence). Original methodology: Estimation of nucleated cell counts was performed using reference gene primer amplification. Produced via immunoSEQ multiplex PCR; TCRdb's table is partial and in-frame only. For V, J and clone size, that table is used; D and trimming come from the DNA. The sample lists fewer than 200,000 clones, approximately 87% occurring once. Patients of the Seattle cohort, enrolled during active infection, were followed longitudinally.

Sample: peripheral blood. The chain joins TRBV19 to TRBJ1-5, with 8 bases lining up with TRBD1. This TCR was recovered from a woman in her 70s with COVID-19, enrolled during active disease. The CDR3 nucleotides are TGTGCCAGTAGTATACAGGGGGCGAGAGGCAATCAGCCCCAGCATTTT. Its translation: CASSIQGARGNQPQHF.